This TCR beta chain was found in a study of a mutant IDH1 vaccine in newly diagnosed glioma (dated by TCRdb to the early 2020s). Concerning the study at large: Of the approximately 33 patients who were treated, approximately 60% were male and around 38% were female, and the mean age was around 40 years. Peripheral blood was collected at six visits: V03 (baseline), V05, V07, V10, V12 and V13. Prior to enrollment, standard therapy consisting of radiotherapy alone, temozolomide alone, or radiochemotherapy with temozolomide had been administered to patients, with the combination being received by most patients. Longitudinal TCRB deep sequencing was done for some 26 treated patients, wherever samples were available for exploratory analyses.

This clone has only one observation. Its specific antigen is unknown. No quality values exist for individual bases; no much larger clone is one base distant. Overall results and qualifications from the work: Availability determined which PBMC samples were chosen for TCRB deep sequencing. Pseudoprogression appeared unrelated to alterations in the top peripheral T cell clonotypes detected by TCRB sequencing. The authors stated that sample limitations prevented analyses of patient blood samples from being reproduced. Across multiple MHC alleles, vaccine-induced immune responses were seen in around 94% of patients.

Library preparation employed the immunoSEQ multiplex PCR assay. Rearranged TCR beta chain sequences were amplified using the hsTCRB Kit according to the manufacturer's protocol. TCRB libraries were sequenced on an Illumina MiSeq. The original pipeline was this. The proprietary platform of the kit vendor was used for demultiplexing, trimming and gene mapping. In its TCRdb copy, this immuneACCESS table keeps in-frame sequences only and misses some clones. Where compared with another copy, unresolved V genes explain less than half of these, and the others have no known cause. D and trimming were read from the DNA, whereas the V and J calls and clone size are those reported in that table. In all, the sample holds about 66,000 clones, and just over 85% of those were seen once. The ten most abundant clones make up over 2.5% of the sample. This sample's time point label indicates: baseline, week 1 (first vaccination visit). This specimen's treatment or condition label, interpreted: pre-vaccination baseline after standard-of-care therapy. All donors had newly diagnosed IDH1-mutant astrocytomas of WHO grade 3 or 4 that showed loss of nuclear ATRX. The samples were drawn from NOA16, a multicentre, single-arm, open-label phase I trial in Germany that tested a mutant IDH1 peptide vaccine in humans for the first time. Visit V03 blood draws served as the baseline sample for immunogenicity testing. Genomic DNA for TCRB sequencing was extracted from EDTA blood using the DNeasy Blood and Tissue Kit.

A distance of 9 bases separates the germline ends of V and J, which lose 0 bases and 4 bases respectively. From the cysteine up to the phenylalanine, the CDR3 has a length of 14 residues. The CDR3 DNA has 42 bases and is translated from base 1. As encoded in the germline V gene, CDR1 is KGHSH while CDR2 is LQKENI. The specimen was PBMCs, collected from a glioma patient treated with radiotherapy, temozolomide or both. This TCR was sampled from a man aged 25 to 40 with glioma. Recombination linked TRBV18 to TRBJ1-1, with the identity of the D gene unclear. The nucleotides read TGTGCCAGCTCACCACCGCCCCCGGGCACTGAAGCTTTCTTT. This translates into CASSPPPPGTEAFF.